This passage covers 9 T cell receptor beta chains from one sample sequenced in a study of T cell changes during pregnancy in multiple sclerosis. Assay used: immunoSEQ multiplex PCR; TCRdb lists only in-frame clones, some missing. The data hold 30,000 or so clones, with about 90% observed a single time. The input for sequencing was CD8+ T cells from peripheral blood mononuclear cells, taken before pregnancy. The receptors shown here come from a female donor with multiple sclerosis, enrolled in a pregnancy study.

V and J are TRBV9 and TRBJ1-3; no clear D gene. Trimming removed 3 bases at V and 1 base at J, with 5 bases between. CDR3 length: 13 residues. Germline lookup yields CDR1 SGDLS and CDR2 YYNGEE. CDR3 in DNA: TGTGCCAGCAGCGGAGGGTCTGGAAACACCATATATTTT. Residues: CASSGGSGNTIYF.

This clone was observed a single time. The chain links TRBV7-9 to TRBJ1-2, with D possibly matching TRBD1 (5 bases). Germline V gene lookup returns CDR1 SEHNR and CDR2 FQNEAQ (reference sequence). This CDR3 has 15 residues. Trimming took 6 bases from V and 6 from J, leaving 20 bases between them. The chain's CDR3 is CASRPGVAGFDGYTF. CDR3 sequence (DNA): TGTGCCAGCAGACCTGGAGTGGCAGGGTTTGATGGCTACACCTTC. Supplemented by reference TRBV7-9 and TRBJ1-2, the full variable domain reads DTGVSQNPRHKITKRGQNVTFRCDPISEHNRLYWYRQTLGQGPEFLTYFQNEAQLEKSRLLSDRFSAERPKGSFSTLEIQRTEQGDSAMYLCASRPGVAGFDGYTFGSGTRLTVV.

This chain's CDR3 is CASSSGQGRDEKLFF. CDR3 in DNA: TGTGCCAGCAGCTCCGGACAGGGAAGGGATGAAAAACTGTTTTTT. V and J are TRBV9 and TRBJ1-4, with 8 positions matching TRBD1. The CDR3 has 15 residues. Germline CDR1 is SGDLS and CDR2 is YYNGEE. Trimming took 4 bases from V and 6 from J; bases not matched to a gene: 8.

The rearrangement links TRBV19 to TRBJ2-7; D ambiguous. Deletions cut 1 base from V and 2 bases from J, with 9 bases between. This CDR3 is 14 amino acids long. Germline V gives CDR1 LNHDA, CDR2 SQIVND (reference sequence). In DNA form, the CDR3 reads TGTGCCAGTAGTATAGGCCACTCAACCTACGAGCAGTACTTC. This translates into CASSIGHSTYEQYF.

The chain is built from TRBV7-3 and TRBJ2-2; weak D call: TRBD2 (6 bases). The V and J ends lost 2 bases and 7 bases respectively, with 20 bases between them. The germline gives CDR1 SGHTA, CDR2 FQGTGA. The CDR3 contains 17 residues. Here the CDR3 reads CASSLHAEGLFGGELFF. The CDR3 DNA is TGTGCCAGCAGCTTACACGCGGAGGGCCTGTTCGGCGGGGAGCTGTTTTTT. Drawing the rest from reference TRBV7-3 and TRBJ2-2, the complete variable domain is GAGVSQTPSNKVTEKGKYVELRCDPISGHTALYWYRQSLGQGPEFLIYFQGTGAADDSGLPNDRFFAVRPEGSVSTLKIQRTERGDSAVYLCASSLHAEGLFGGELFFGEGSRLTVL.

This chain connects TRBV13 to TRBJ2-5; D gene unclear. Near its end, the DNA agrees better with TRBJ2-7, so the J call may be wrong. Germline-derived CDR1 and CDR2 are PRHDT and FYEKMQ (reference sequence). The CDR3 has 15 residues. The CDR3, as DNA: TGTGCCAGCAGCTTAAAATCTAACAGTGATTACGAGCAGTACTTC. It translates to CASSLKSNSDYEQYF.

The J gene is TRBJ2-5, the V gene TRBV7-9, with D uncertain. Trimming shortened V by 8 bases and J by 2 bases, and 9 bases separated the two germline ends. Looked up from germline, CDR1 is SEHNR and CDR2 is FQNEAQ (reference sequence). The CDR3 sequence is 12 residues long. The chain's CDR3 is CASDTAQETQYF. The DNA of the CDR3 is TGTGCCAGCGACACAGCTCAAGAGACCCAGTACTTC.

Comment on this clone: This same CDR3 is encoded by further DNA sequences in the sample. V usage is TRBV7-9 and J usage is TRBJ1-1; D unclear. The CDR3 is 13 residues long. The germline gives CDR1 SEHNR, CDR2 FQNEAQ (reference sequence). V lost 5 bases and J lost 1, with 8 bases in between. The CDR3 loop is CASSQTPNTEAFF. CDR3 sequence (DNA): TGTGCCAGCAGCCAAACACCGAACACTGAAGCTTTCTTT.

The CDR3 region has the DNA TGTGCCAGCAGCTTGCAGGGAGGATATGGCTACACCTTC. Protein: CASSLQGGYGYTF. This chain links TRBV7-9 with TRBJ1-2; a possible D gene is TRBD1 (5 bases). Germline values: CDR1 SEHNR, CDR2 FQNEAQ (reference sequence). Trimming took off 3 bases at V and 5 bases at J, with 10 bases between the two ends. There are 13 residues in the CDR3.